This T cell receptor beta chain comes out of a study of radiotherapy plus CTLA-4 blockade in lung cancer. Whole-study context: Around 18% of enrolled patients responded objectively, and 25% to 40% had disease control.

Findings and caveats of the study: Early blood T cell clone dynamics, with interferon-beta, were reported to best predict response. In blood, tumor-derived TCR clones expanded after radiotherapy plus ipilimumab.

In chemo-refractory metastatic non-small-cell lung cancer, patients got ipilimumab CTLA-4 blockade together with focal radiation. As for this clone: As yet, its antigen is unknown.

Germline V gene sequence: CDR1 MGHRA, CDR2 YSYEKL. The V and J ends lost 5 bases and 8 bases respectively, with 12 bases between them. This CDR3 has 12 residues. The repertoire was sequenced with immunoSEQ multiplex PCR; TCRdb's copy has only in-frame clones and lacks some. Altogether 75,000 to 80,000 clones are present, more than 75% being singletons, with the ten largest covering over 0.75%. The sample was peripheral blood, taken from a patient treated with radiotherapy plus ipilimumab. The chain couples TRBV4-1 to TRBJ1-2; D not resolved. The clonotype originates from a human donor with non-small cell lung cancer who had stable disease on radiotherapy plus ipilimumab. CDR3 DNA sequence: TGCGCCAGCAGCTCAGATCTCGGAGGCTACACCTTC. It is translated as CASSSDLGGYTF.